This TCR beta chain was recorded in a study of OX40 agonist ivuxolimab in advanced cancers. The CDR3 spans 17 residues. Germline values: CDR1 SGHDT, CDR2 YYEEEE. After removal of 4 bases from V and 2 bases from J, the junction contained 11 bases not matched to a gene. Repertoires were generated with immunoSEQ multiplex PCR, while TCRdb's copy carries only in-frame clones and drops some. Among some 40,000 clones listed, over 60% were seen once. The chain recombines TRBV5-6 with TRBJ2-5, with 10 bases aligning to TRBD2. The sample consisted of CD4+ or CD8+ T cells sorted from blood, taken in a trial of the OX40 agonist ivuxolimab. The clonotype was recovered from an adult with an advanced solid tumor such as melanoma, head and neck, liver or kidney cancer. The CDR3 protein is CASSRSDSGGAQETQYF. CDR3 bases: TGTGCCAGCAGCCGAAGCGACAGCGGGGGGGCACAAGAGACCCAGTACTTC.